The clone carrying this T cell receptor beta chain was detected many times. What it binds is not known. The V segment lost 8 bases and the J segment 0 bases; nucleotides outside the gene matches: 2. The CDR3 runs to 14 residues. The sample originates from a study of T cell repertoires in cytomegalovirus infection. The study, taken as a whole, reports: The ex vivo response was dominated by HLA-C-restricted CMV-specific TCR beta clonotypes.

One entry per CDR3 protein results from TCRdb running MiXCR on the reads. The data show some 150,000 distinct CDR3 sequences, roughly 6% seen once. The TCR sequence derives from a human donor in good health (CMV status not recorded). Some clones in this sample may be carry-over from other donors' samples. The V gene is TRBV12-3 or TRBV12-4, the J gene TRBJ1-5; TRBD1 agrees at 9 bases. The source material was PBMCs. The CDR3 loop reads CASGQGNSNQPQHF. CDR3 sequence (DNA): TGTGCCAGCGGACAGGGGAATAGCAATCAGCCCCAGCATTTT.